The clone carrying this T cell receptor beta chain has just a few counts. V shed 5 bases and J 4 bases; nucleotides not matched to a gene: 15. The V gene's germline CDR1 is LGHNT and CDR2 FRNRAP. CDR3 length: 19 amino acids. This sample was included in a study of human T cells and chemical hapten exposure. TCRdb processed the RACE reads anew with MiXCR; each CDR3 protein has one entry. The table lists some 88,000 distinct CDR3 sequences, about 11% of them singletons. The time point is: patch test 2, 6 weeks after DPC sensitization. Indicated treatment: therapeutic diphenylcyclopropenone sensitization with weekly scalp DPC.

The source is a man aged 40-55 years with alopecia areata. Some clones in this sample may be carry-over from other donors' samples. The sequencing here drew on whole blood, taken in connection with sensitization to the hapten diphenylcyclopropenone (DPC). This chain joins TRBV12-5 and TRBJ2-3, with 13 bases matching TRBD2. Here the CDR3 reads CASGLYRTSGGELADTQYF. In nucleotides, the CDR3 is TGTGCTAGTGGTCTATATCGGACTAGCGGGGGTGAGTTAGCAGATACGCAGTATTTT. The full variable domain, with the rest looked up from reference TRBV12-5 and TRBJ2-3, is DARVTQTPRHKVTEMGQEVTMRCQPILGHNTVFWYRQTMMQGLELLAYFRNRAPLDDSGMPKDRFSAEMPDATLATLKIQPSEPRDSAVYFCASGLYRTSGGELADTQYFGPGTRLTVL.